The 26 T cell receptor beta chains below come from one sample, sequenced in a study of blood T cell repertoires in COVID-19. The repertoire was sequenced with immunoSEQ multiplex PCR; TCRdb's copy has only in-frame clones and lacks some. The table shows 300,000 or so clones, with 70% to 90% occurring only once. Sequencing was performed on peripheral blood. The source of these receptors is a man aged 70 or older with acute or convalescent COVID-19.

J is TRBJ1-5 and V is TRBV4-1; a weak D match, TRBD1 (6 bases). This CDR3 spans 15 amino acids. Germline CDR1 MGHRA, CDR2 YSYEKL. V lost 4 bases, J lost 4 bases, and 14 bases lay in between. CDR3 nucleotide sequence: TGCGCCAGCAGCCCTCGTGCGCAGGGGAATCAGCCCCAGCATTTT. Translation: CASSPRAQGNQPQHF.

This clone was detected once. The chain employs TRBV7-2 and TRBJ2-2, with 8 bases lining up with TRBD1. With 5 bases clipped from V and 8 bases from J, the junction kept 7 bases outside the gene matches. The germline gives CDR1 SGHTA, CDR2 FQGNSA. The CDR3 sequence is 14 residues long. CDR3 protein: CASSPRTGNGELFF. The DNA for the CDR3 is TGTGCCAGCAGCCCGCGGACAGGGAATGGGGAGCTGTTTTTT.

This clone showed up just once. The chain employs TRBV2 and TRBJ2-3; 8 nucleotides agree with TRBD2. Germline assignment: CDR1 SNHLY and CDR2 FYNNEI. CDR3 length equals 15 residues. J lost 3 bases, V lost 11 bases, and 13 bases had no gene match. In DNA form, the CDR3 reads TGTGCCGGAAGGACTAGCCGGAGGGGGACAGATACGCAGTATTTT. This codes for CAGRTSRRGTDTQYF. The variable domain in full, completed from reference TRBV2 and TRBJ2-3, reads EPEVTQTPSHQVTQMGQEVILRCVPISNHLYFYWYRQILGQKVEFLVSFYNNEISEKSEIFDDQFSVERPDGSNFTLKIRSTKLEDSAMYFCAGRTSRRGTDTQYFGPGTRLTVL.

This chain links TRBV5-5 with TRBJ1-5; D not certain. Germline V lookup: CDR1 SGHKS, CDR2 YYEKEE (reference sequence). The length of the CDR3 is 18 residues. Trimming shortened V by 4 bases and J by 6 bases, and 26 bases separated the two germline ends. CDR3 protein: CASSPLPGGGMGSQPQHF. CDR3 sequence (DNA): TGTGCCAGCAGCCCTCTGCCGGGAGGAGGGATGGGAAGTCAGCCCCAGCATTTT.

The chain couples TRBV3-1 (or the pseudogene TRBV3-2) to TRBJ2-6; no clear D. Trimming removed 5 bases at V and 0 bases at J, with 5 bases between. Germline V lookup: CDR1 LGHDT, CDR2 YNNKEL (reference sequence). This CDR3 is built from 14 residues. The CDR3 DNA reads TGTGCCAGCAGCATCCGCTCTGGGGCCAACGTCCTGACTTTC. Encoded protein: CASSIRSGANVLTF.

This clone showed up just a few times. The rearrangement joins TRBV3-1 (or the pseudogene TRBV3-2) to TRBJ2-2; D unresolved. CDR1 is LGHDT and CDR2 is YNNKEL in the germline V gene (reference sequence). V lost 2 bases to trimming and J lost 5 bases, with 3 bases between them. The length of the CDR3 is 12 residues. The CDR3 sequence is CASSQRTGELFF. The CDR3 coding sequence is TGTGCCAGCAGCCAACGGACCGGGGAGCTGTTTTTT.

The chain links TRBV4-2 to TRBJ2-1, with 7 bases fitting TRBD2. Looked up from germline, CDR1 is LGHNA and CDR2 is YNFKEQ. The trim removed 4 bases at V and 1 base at J, leaving 7 bases unmatched. The length of the CDR3 is 16 residues. The CDR3 nucleotides are TGTGCCAGCAGCCTAGGACTAGAGTTATCCTACAATGAGCAGTTCTTC. As protein: CASSLGLELSYNEQFF.

The chain links TRBV2 to TRBJ2-1, with 11 bases matching TRBD2. This CDR3 region has 13 residues. The V gene end was trimmed by 5 bases and the J gene end by 10 bases; junction bases not matched to a gene: 4. The germline CDR1 and CDR2 sequences are SNHLY and FYNNEI. This chain's CDR3 is CASSFRLAGEQFF. The CDR3 nucleotides are TGTGCCAGCAGTTTTAGACTAGCGGGGGAGCAGTTCTTC.

The chain combines TRBV18 with TRBJ1-5; D is possibly TRBD1 (5 bases). The germline gives CDR1 KGHSH, CDR2 LQKENI. Trimming took off 2 bases at V and 0 bases at J, with 8 bases between the two ends. The CDR3 length is 15 residues. The CDR3, as DNA: TGTGCCAGCTCACCAAGGGGAAATAGCAATCAGCCCCAGCATTTT. Protein: CASSPRGNSNQPQHF.

The chain links TRBV5-3 to TRBJ1-1; 7 nucleotides match TRBD1. TRBV5-3 is marked as an open reading frame, function uncertain. This CDR3 comprises 19 residues. J lost 6 bases, V lost 3 bases, and 23 bases had no gene match. The chain's CDR3 is CARSSPFSKRQGVKAEAFF. As DNA, the CDR3 is TGTGCCAGAAGCTCTCCATTTTCTAAACGACAGGGAGTTAAGGCTGAAGCTTTCTTT.

Here the CDR3 DNA reads TGTGCCAGCAGACTAGCGGGAGGGGTTGATGAGCAGTTCTTC. As protein: CASRLAGGVDEQFF. V and J are TRBV11-2 and TRBJ2-1, with 13 bases identical to TRBD2. The junction had 4 bases not matched to a gene; V was cut back by 6 bases and J by 8 bases. The germline gives CDR1 SGHAT, CDR2 FQNNGV. This CDR3 has 14 residues.

This clone was detected once. The chain links TRBV5-6 to TRBJ2-2; TRBD1 is a possible D gene (5 bases). This CDR3 has 14 residues. V was cut by 3 bases and J by 3 bases, with 9 bases left in between. The germline gives CDR1 SGHDT, CDR2 YYEEEE. DNA of the CDR3: TGTGCCAGCAGCTCCCAGGGCTACACCGGGGAGCTGTTTTTT. Its protein is CASSSQGYTGELFF.

This rearrangement joins TRBV29-1 to TRBJ2-3, with TRBD1 as a possible D gene (5 bases). This CDR3 comprises 14 residues. The V gene lost 0 bases and the J gene lost 11 bases, with 18 bases spanning the gap. Per germline, CDR1 SQVTM and CDR2 ANQGSEA. CDR3 sequence: CSVEDLLGDLRQYF. The CDR3 nucleotides read TGCAGCGTTGAAGATTTGCTAGGGGATCTCAGGCAGTATTTT.

V usage is TRBV19 and J usage is TRBJ2-3; maybe TRBD1 (6 bases). Germline V CDR1 and CDR2: LNHDA, SQIVND (reference sequence). The CDR3 length is 13 residues. The V end was cut by 6 bases, the J end by 3 bases, with 10 bases between. The CDR3 region has the DNA TGTGCCAGTAGGGGACAAAGTACAGATACGCAGTATTTT. It codes for CASRGQSTDTQYF.

The V gene is TRBV18, the J gene TRBJ2-2; possible D gene TRBD1, 5 bases. The V end lost 1 base, the J end lost 0 bases, and 6 bases lay between the germline ends. Germline V gives CDR1 KGHSH, CDR2 LQKENI. CDR3 length equals 15 residues. CDR3 in amino acids: CASSPLTANTGELFF. The CDR3 nucleotides are TGTGCCAGCTCACCACTGACAGCGAACACCGGGGAGCTGTTTTTT.

The rearrangement links TRBV18 to TRBJ2-7; maybe TRBD1 (6 bases). The CDR3 has 14 amino acids. The V end lost 2 bases, the J end lost 5 bases, and 13 bases lay between the germline ends. Looked up from germline, CDR1 is KGHSH and CDR2 is LQKENI. The CDR3, as DNA: TGTGCCAGCTCACCAACGACAGGAGAAGACGAGCAGTACTTC. It yields the protein CASSPTTGEDEQYF. Filled out from reference TRBV18 and TRBJ2-7, the complete variable domain reads NAGVMQNPRHLVRRRGQEARLRCSPMKGHSHVYWYRQLPEEGLKFMVYLQKENIIDESGMPKERFSAEFPKEGPSILRIQQVVRGDSAAYFCASSPTTGEDEQYFGPGTRLTVT.

The chain uses TRBV6-5 and TRBJ1-5; D perhaps matches TRBD1 (5 bases). CDR1 is MNHEY and CDR2 is SVGAGI in the germline V gene. CDR3 length equals 14 residues. V shed 5 bases and J shed 7 bases, with 15 bases lying between them. This CDR3 reads CASSKNVGGQPQHF. CDR3 nucleotides: TGTGCCAGCAGTAAGAACGTGGGGGGACAGCCCCAGCATTTT.

The chain joins TRBV4-3 to TRBJ2-1; D gene unclear. Germline V CDR1 and CDR2: LGHNA, YSLEER. The CDR3 has 17 amino acids. Trimming left V 0 bases short and J 4 bases short, with 16 bases between. The CDR3 protein is CASSQDLDRSYYNEQFF. The CDR3 DNA sequence: TGCGCCAGCAGCCAAGATCTTGATAGGAGCTATTACAATGAGCAGTTCTTC.

J is TRBJ2-7 and V is TRBV11-1; TRBD2 aligns across 7 bases. CDR3 length: 13 residues. The V and J ends lost 1 base and 6 bases, in that order; junction bases with no gene match: 3. CDR1 and CDR2 from the germline V gene are SGHAT and FQDESV (reference sequence). DNA of the CDR3: TGTGCCAGCAGCTTAGGCGGGGGTTCCGAGCAGTACTTC. Translation: CASSLGGGSEQYF.

The rearrangement links TRBV5-1 to TRBJ1-1; D is uncertain. This CDR3 spans 13 amino acids. Trimming cost V 5 bases and J 5 bases, with 13 bases left between them. Germline V gene data show CDR1 as SGHRS and CDR2 as YFSETQ. CDR3 protein: CASRFKGGTEAFF. CDR3 sequence (DNA): TGCGCCAGCAGATTCAAGGGAGGGACTGAAGCTTTCTTT.

The rearrangement joins TRBV29-1 to TRBJ1-4, with D possibly matching TRBD1 (5 bases). V was pared by 6 bases and J by 8 bases, with 13 bases between. The CDR3 extends over 12 amino acids. Germline V gene sequence: CDR1 SQVTM, CDR2 ANQGSEA. The CDR3: CSVRGAGEKLFF. In nucleotides, the CDR3 is TGCAGCGTCCGCGGGGCGGGAGAAAAACTGTTTTTT.

The J gene is TRBJ2-7, the V gene TRBV5-4; possibly TRBD2 for D (7 bases). The CDR3 sequence is 15 residues long. Germline V gives CDR1 SGHNT, CDR2 YYREEE (reference sequence). Trimming removed 1 base from V and 7 bases from J, with 18 bases in between. CDR3 amino acids: CASSLSGGALREQYF. The CDR3 DNA reads TGTGCCAGCAGCTTGTCGGGGGGCGCTTTGAGAGAGCAGTACTTC.

The genes are TRBV2 and TRBJ2-7; D is perhaps TRBD1 (6 bases). Germline V lookup: CDR1 SNHLY, CDR2 FYNNEI. Trimming removed 4 bases from V and 8 bases from J, with 9 bases in between. The CDR3 consists of 11 residues. CDR3 loop: CASSGTDQQYF. CDR3 coding DNA: TGTGCCAGCAGTGGGACAGACCAGCAGTACTTC.

V is TRBV6-5 and J is TRBJ1-4, with 7 bases identical to TRBD1. The V segment lost 5 bases and the J segment 7 bases; nucleotides outside the gene matches: 10. Per the germline V gene, CDR1 is MNHEY and CDR2 is SVGAGI. CDR3 length equals 15 residues. CDR3 DNA: TGTGCCAGCAGTCGGGGACAGCTCGGGGTTGAAAAACTGTTTTTT. Translated: CASSRGQLGVEKLFF.

The chain carries TRBV5-1 and TRBJ1-3, with no clear D. CDR3 size: 15 residues. With 4 bases removed from V and 0 bases from J, the gap between germline ends came to 11 bases. Germline V lookup: CDR1 SGHRS, CDR2 YFSETQ. CDR3 sequence reads: CASSLEAVSGNTIYF. CDR3 DNA: TGCGCCAGCAGCCTGGAGGCGGTCTCTGGAAACACCATATATTTT. Based on the CDR3 plus reference TRBV5-1 and TRBJ1-3, the full variable domain is KAGVTQTPRYLIKTRGQQVTLSCSPISGHRSVSWYQQTPGQGLQFLFEYFSETQRNKGNFPGRFSGRQFSNSRSEMNVSTLELGDSALYLCASSLEAVSGNTIYFGEGSWLTVV.

The chain recombines TRBV7-2 with TRBJ2-5; 15 bases match TRBD2. CDR3 length equals 17 residues. Germline V gives CDR1 SGHTA, CDR2 FQGNSA. V lost 0 bases and J lost 5; bases outside the gene matches: 4. The chain's CDR3 is CASSLAGLAGGRETQYF. In DNA form, the CDR3 reads TGTGCCAGCAGCTTAGCGGGACTAGCGGGGGGCAGGGAGACCCAGTACTTC.